A single sample gave rise to the 8 T cell receptor beta chains below, sequenced in a study of cytomegalovirus exposure and HLA in healthy donors. This PCR relied on a set of 60 Vbeta primers and 13 Jbeta primers. The table came from immunoSEQ multiplex PCR; TCRdb's copy has only in-frame clones and leaves some out. This sample carries some 160,000 clones, approximately 81% of them seen once, and the ten largest clones take around 2.6%. Sequenced sample: PBMCs. Receptor source: a man aged 25 to 40 in good health and CMV-seropositive.

The DNA for the CDR3 is TGTGCCAGCAGCTCATACCTGGTACTAGCGCAGCAAGAGACCCAGTACTTC. It translates to CASSSYLVLAQQETQYF. The genes are TRBV7-2 and TRBJ2-5; 7 nucleotides agree with TRBD2. Germline loops: CDR1 SGHTA, CDR2 FQGNSA. The CDR3 runs to 17 residues. With V trimmed by 4 bases and J by 2 bases, 13 bases remained unmatched.

The table lists this clone with a count of one. This sequence joins TRBV28 and TRBJ2-3; 7 positions match TRBD2. The CDR3 is made up of 15 amino acids. The V gene's germline CDR1 is MDHEN and CDR2 SYDVKM. V lost 2 bases, J lost 7 bases, and 9 bases stayed unmatched. The DNA for the CDR3 is TGTGCCAGCAGTTTAGTCGGGGGGAGAGCCCATACGCAGTATTTT. Its translation: CASSLVGGRAHTQYF. Based on the CDR3 plus reference TRBV28 and TRBJ2-3, the full variable domain is DVKVTQSSRYLVKRTGEKVFLECVQDMDHENMFWYRQDPGLGLRLIYFSYDVKMKEKGDIPEGYSVSREKKERFSLILESASTNQTSMYLCASSLVGGRAHTQYFGPGTRLTVL.

The gene calls are TRBV6-6 and TRBJ1-1, with 7 bases that match TRBD1. This CDR3 has 14 residues. Germline CDR1 and CDR2: MNHNY and SVGAGI (reference sequence). V gave up 5 bases and J gave up 0 bases; unmatched junction bases: 3. CDR3 DNA sequence: TGTGCCAGCAGTCCGGGACAGCTGAACACTGAAGCTTTCTTT. Translation gives CASSPGQLNTEAFF.

This clone occurred once. The J gene is TRBJ1-1, the V gene TRBV2; TRBD1 matches 8 bases. This CDR3 has 14 amino acids. The V and J ends lost 3 bases and 5 bases, in that order; junction bases with no gene match: 5. The germline CDR1 and CDR2 sequences are SNHLY and FYNNEI. The CDR3 sequence: CASSDQGAETEAFF. The CDR3 DNA sequence: TGTGCCAGCAGTGATCAGGGGGCAGAGACTGAAGCTTTCTTT.

The chain joins TRBV7-2 to TRBJ1-1; 7 nucleotides agree with TRBD1. Germline V gene sequence: CDR1 SGHTA, CDR2 FQGNSA. V shed 6 bases and J 4 bases; nucleotides not matched to a gene: 8. The CDR3 loop spans 14 amino acids. The CDR3 coding sequence is TGTGCCAGCAGTCTCCAAGGGGGCGGCACTGAAGCTTTCTTT. Residues: CASSLQGGGTEAFF.

The rearrangement uses TRBV27 and TRBJ2-1; 7 nucleotides agree with TRBD2. Germline assignment: CDR1 MNHEY and CDR2 SMNVEV (reference sequence). The V segment lost 2 bases and the J segment 6 bases; nucleotides outside the gene matches: 7. The CDR3 is made up of 15 amino acids. The CDR3 sequence: CASSLGGGEFNEQFF. CDR3 DNA sequence: TGTGCCAGCAGTTTAGGGGGAGGGGAATTCAATGAGCAGTTCTTC.

This clone was counted a single time. This chain connects TRBV5-8 to TRBJ1-5, with 7 bases fitting TRBD1. In germline, CDR1 is SGHTS, CDR2 YDEGEE. V trimming: 0 bases; J trimming: 2 bases; junction bases outside the gene matches: 5. The CDR3 covers 16 residues. CDR3 in amino acids: CASSLVTGIRNQPQHF. The CDR3 nucleotides read TGTGCCAGCAGCTTGGTGACAGGGATTCGCAATCAGCCCCAGCATTTT.

This clone was counted a few times. The chain carries TRBV4-3 and TRBJ2-1; TRBD1 agrees at 12 bases. The germline gives CDR1 LGHNA, CDR2 YSLEER. The CDR3 has 14 residues. The V and J ends lost 3 bases and 8 bases, in that order; junction bases with no gene match: 2. CDR3: CASSHGTGGYEQFF. DNA of the CDR3: TGCGCCAGCAGCCATGGGACAGGGGGCTATGAGCAGTTCTTC.